This paragraph reports one T cell receptor (beta chain). Its antigen is not known. An overnight rest at 37°C with approximately 210 IU/ml IL-2 preceded regulatory T cell sorting from thawed PBMCs. This specimen comes from a study of Tregs in tolerant kidney transplant recipients. Study-wide results and limits: In tolerant patients, donor-specific Tregs outgrew total Tregs, suggesting antigen-driven expansion.

The protocol was immunoSEQ multiplex PCR, while the TCRdb copy is restricted to in-frame clones and leaves out a portion. The table includes approximately 60,000 clones, roughly 98% detected once. Unmatched junction bases numbered 10, after V lost 7 bases and J lost 5 bases. The CDR3 covers 15 residues. Germline CDR1 reads MNHEY; CDR2 reads SVGAGI. This sequence originates from a human donor who received a combined kidney and bone marrow transplant. The sequences come from Tregs from blood, collected before the transplant. This rearrangement joins TRBV6-5 to TRBJ2-2; 7 bases are shared with TRBD1. Written as DNA, the CDR3 is TGTGCCAGCACCGACAGGGAAGTACGGACCGGGGAGCTGTTTTTT. Amino acids: CASTDREVRTGELFF.